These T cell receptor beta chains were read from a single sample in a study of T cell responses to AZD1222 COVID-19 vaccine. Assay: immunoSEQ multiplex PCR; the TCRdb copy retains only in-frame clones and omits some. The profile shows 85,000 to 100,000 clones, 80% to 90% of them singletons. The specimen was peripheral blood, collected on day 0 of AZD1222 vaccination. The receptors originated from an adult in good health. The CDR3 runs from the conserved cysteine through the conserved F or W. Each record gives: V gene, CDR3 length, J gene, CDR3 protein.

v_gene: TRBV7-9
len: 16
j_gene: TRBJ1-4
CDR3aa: CASSFRVTGSDEKLFF

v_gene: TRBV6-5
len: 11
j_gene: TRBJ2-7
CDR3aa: CASSILREQYF

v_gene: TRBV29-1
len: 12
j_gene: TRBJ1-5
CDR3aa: CSVGDFWQPQHF

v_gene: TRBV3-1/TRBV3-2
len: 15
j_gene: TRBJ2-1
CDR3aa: CASSHRGLSYNEQFF

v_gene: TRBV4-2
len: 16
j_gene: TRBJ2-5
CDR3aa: CASSQEFGTAEETQYF

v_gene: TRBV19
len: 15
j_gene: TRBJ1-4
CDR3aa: CASSILAGANEKLFF

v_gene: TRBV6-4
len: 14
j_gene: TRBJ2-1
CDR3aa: CASSPNWGADEQFF

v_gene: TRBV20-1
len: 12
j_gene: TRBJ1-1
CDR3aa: CSASPRGSEAFF

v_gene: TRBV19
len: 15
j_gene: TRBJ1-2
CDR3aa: CASTYGAGNNYGYTF

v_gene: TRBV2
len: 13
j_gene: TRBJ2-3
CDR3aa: CASSEPSAGTQYF